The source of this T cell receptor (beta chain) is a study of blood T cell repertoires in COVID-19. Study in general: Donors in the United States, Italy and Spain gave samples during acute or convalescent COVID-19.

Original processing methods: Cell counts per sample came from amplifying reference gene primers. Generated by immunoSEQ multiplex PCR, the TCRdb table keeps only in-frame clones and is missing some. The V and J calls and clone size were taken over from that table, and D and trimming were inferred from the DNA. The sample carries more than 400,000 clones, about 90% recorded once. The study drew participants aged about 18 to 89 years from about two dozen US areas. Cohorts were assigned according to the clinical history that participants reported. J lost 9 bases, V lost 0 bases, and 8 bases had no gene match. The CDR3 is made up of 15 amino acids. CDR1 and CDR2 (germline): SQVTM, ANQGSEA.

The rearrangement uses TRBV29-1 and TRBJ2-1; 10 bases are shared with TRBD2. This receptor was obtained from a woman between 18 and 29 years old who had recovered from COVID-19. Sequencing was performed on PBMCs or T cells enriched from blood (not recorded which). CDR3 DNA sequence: TGCAGCGTTGAAGAAGGAGCGGGGGGGCAGGGTGAGCAGTTCTTC. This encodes CSVEEGAGGQGEQFF.